The 18 T cell receptor beta chains below come from one sample, sequenced in a study of cytomegalovirus exposure and HLA in healthy donors. Researchers ran the PCR with 60 Vbeta and 13 Jbeta primers. Here immunoSEQ multiplex PCR was the method, and the copy in TCRdb shows in-frame clones only, minus some. The sample comprises fewer than 200,000 clones, roughly 13% of which are singletons, and under 10% rests with the top ten. Sequenced material: PBMCs. Receptors originate from a man aged 45-65 years in good health and CMV-seropositive.

The table lists this clone with a few counts. The rearrangement joins TRBV9 to TRBJ2-7; 7 positions match TRBD2. The CDR3 has 16 residues. V trimming: 4 bases; J trimming: 4 bases; junction bases outside the gene matches: 14. In germline, CDR1 is SGDLS, CDR2 YYNGEE. CDR3 region: CASSPDEERGDYEQYF. CDR3 nucleotide sequence: TGTGCCAGCAGCCCCGACGAGGAGCGGGGCGATTACGAGCAGTACTTC.

The rearrangement joins TRBV4-3 to TRBJ2-1; maybe TRBD1 (6 bases). The CDR3 is 14 amino acids. Germline V CDR1 and CDR2: LGHNA, YSLEER. The germline V and J ends were trimmed by 0 bases and 8 bases, with 11 bases remaining between them. CDR3 loop: CASSQDGGRDEQFF. CDR3 nucleotide sequence: TGCGCCAGCAGCCAAGATGGGGGCCGGGATGAGCAGTTCTTC.

Only a few counts were recorded for this clone. The V gene is TRBV10-3, the J gene TRBJ2-7; 7 nucleotides align to TRBD1. Germline trimming cut 0 bases from V and 7 bases from J; bases unmatched to any gene: 6. CDR3 length equals 14 residues. Germline loops: CDR1 ENHRY, CDR2 SYGVKD. CDR3 in DNA: TGTGCCATCAGTGAGTCCGGACAGGAGTATGAGCAGTACTTC. The encoded protein is CAISESGQEYEQYF.

This rearrangement joins TRBV13 to TRBJ2-2; D may be TRBD2 (6 bases). The CDR3 consists of 14 residues. The V end lost 5 bases, the J end lost 4 bases, and 11 bases lay between the germline ends. Germline V gives CDR1 PRHDT, CDR2 FYEKMQ (reference sequence). CDR3 bases: TGTGCCAGCAGCCTAAGGAGGGCCACCGGGGAGCTGTTTTTT. The encoded protein is CASSLRRATGELFF.

This clone was found a few times. The V call is TRBV4-2, the J call TRBJ2-5; tentatively, D is TRBD1 (6 bases). Trimming pared 0 bases from V and 3 bases from J, leaving 8 bases between. Per germline, CDR1 LGHNA and CDR2 YNFKEQ. The CDR3 length is 14 residues. The CDR3 loop reads CASSQEGDKETQYF. CDR3 coding DNA: TGTGCCAGCAGCCAAGAGGGGGACAAAGAGACCCAGTACTTC.

This sequence joins TRBV28 and TRBJ2-6, with a possible D match to TRBD1 (5 bases). The germline V and J ends were trimmed by 3 bases and 1 base, with 7 bases remaining between them. In germline, CDR1 is MDHEN, CDR2 SYDVKM. The CDR3 has 15 residues. This chain's CDR3 is CASSLQGSGANVLTF. The CDR3 bases are TGTGCCAGCAGTTTGCAGGGTTCTGGGGCCAACGTCCTGACTTTC.

The chain recombines TRBV29-1 with TRBJ2-3; perhaps TRBD1 as D (6 bases). The length of the CDR3 is 12 residues. V was trimmed by 3 bases and J by 6 bases, leaving 10 bases between them. Germline loops: CDR1 SQVTM, CDR2 ANQGSEA. CDR3 in DNA: TGCAGCGTTGATTATACAGGGGATACGCAGTATTTT. It encodes CSVDYTGDTQYF.

In its sample, this clone was seen a few times. CDR3 bases: TGTGCCAGCAGTTCAGGGGGCACTGAAGCTTTCTTT. Translated: CASSSGGTEAFF. The chain combines TRBV28 with TRBJ1-1; 7 bases fit TRBD1. Trimming removed 4 bases from V and 4 bases from J; junction bases left unmatched: 0. The length of the CDR3 is 12 residues. Germline assignment: CDR1 MDHEN and CDR2 SYDVKM.

In this sample, this clone turned up a few times. CDR3 nucleotide sequence: TGCAGTGCTGAGAAGAATGGCTACACCTTC. It encodes CSAEKNGYTF. V gene TRBV20-1 combines with J gene TRBJ1-2; no clear D. The CDR3 is 10 residues long. The germline gives CDR1 DFQATT, CDR2 SNEGSKA (reference sequence). The V end lost 5 bases, the J end lost 6 bases, and 7 bases lay between the germline ends.

The chain recombines TRBV5-1 with TRBJ2-3; 10 bases fit TRBD2. Germline loops: CDR1 SGHRS, CDR2 YFSETQ. The length of the CDR3 is 17 residues. Losses at the gene ends were 3 bases for V and 1 base for J; bases not matched to a gene: 8. CDR3 loop: CASSSSPSGGGTDTQYF. For the CDR3, the DNA is TGCGCCAGCAGCTCGAGCCCAAGCGGGGGGGGCACAGATACGCAGTATTTT. The full variable domain, rest sourced from reference TRBV5-1 and TRBJ2-3, is KAGVTQTPRYLIKTRGQQVTLSCSPISGHRSVSWYQQTPGQGLQFLFEYFSETQRNKGNFPGRFSGRQFSNSRSEMNVSTLELGDSALYLCASSSSPSGGGTDTQYFGPGTRLTVL.

The table lists this clone with a few counts. The chain recombines TRBV7-7 with TRBJ2-1; TRBD2 aligns across 13 bases. CDR3 length equals 16 residues. Germline V gene sequence: CDR1 SSHAT, CDR2 FNYEAQ (reference sequence). The ends lost 5 bases at V and 6 bases at J; junction bases unmatched: 7. The CDR3: CASSVTSGGASNEQFF. The CDR3 region has the DNA TGTGCCAGCAGCGTAACTAGCGGGGGGGCCAGCAATGAGCAGTTCTTC. Supplemented by reference TRBV7-7 and TRBJ2-1, the full variable domain reads GAGVSQSPRYKVTKRGQDVTLRCDPISSHATLYWYQQALGQGPEFLTYFNYEAQPDKSGLPSDRFSAERPEGSISTLTIQRTEQRDSAMYRCASSVTSGGASNEQFFGPGTRLTVL.

This clone was found a few times. The V call is TRBV4-3, the J call TRBJ1-3; no firm D call. CDR1 and CDR2 (germline): LGHNA, YSLEER. V was clipped by 4 bases and J by 4 bases, with 14 bases between them. The CDR3 loop spans 15 amino acids. As DNA, the CDR3 is TGCGCCAGCAGCCTTTGGACTGGCTCGGGAAACACCATATATTTT. Encoded protein: CASSLWTGSGNTIYF.

This clone occurred a few times. The rearrangement uses TRBV7-6 and TRBJ2-1; 10 nucleotides match TRBD1. The CDR3 runs 15 residues. V shed 1 base, J shed 6 bases, and the junction held 3 bases outside the gene matches. Per germline, CDR1 SGHVS and CDR2 FNYEAQ. The CDR3 DNA is TGTGCCAGCAGCTTAGAGACAGGGGGCCGCAATGAGCAGTTCTTC. Protein product: CASSLETGGRNEQFF.

The rearrangement uses TRBV2 and TRBJ2-5, with D possibly being TRBD1 (5 bases). V lost 3 bases, J lost 4 bases, and 12 bases lay in between. The V gene's germline CDR1 is SNHLY and CDR2 FYNNEI. The CDR3 spans 14 residues. The CDR3, as DNA: TGTGCCAGCAGTGATGGTACAGGCTTAGAGACCCAGTACTTC. Translation gives CASSDGTGLETQYF.

This clone has only a few counts. The chain combines TRBV7-6 with TRBJ2-5, with D possibly matching TRBD2 (6 bases). Germline V gene sequence: CDR1 SGHVS, CDR2 FNYEAQ. The V and J ends lost 2 bases and 5 bases respectively, with 18 bases between them. The CDR3 has 16 amino acids. CDR3 DNA sequence: TGTGCCAGCAGCTTATCCGGGACTGGGGCTTGGGAGACCCAGTACTTC. This codes for CASSLSGTGAWETQYF.

This chain joins TRBV5-4 and TRBJ1-2; D remains ambiguous. V shed 5 bases and J shed 4 bases, with 15 bases lying between them. Germline CDR1 reads SGHNT; CDR2 reads YYREEE (reference sequence). The CDR3 spans 14 residues. CDR3 sequence: CASRSSRAVYGYTF. For the CDR3, the DNA is TGTGCCAGCAGATCTTCGCGGGCCGTCTATGGCTACACCTTC.

This sequence joins TRBV27 and TRBJ1-1, with D hard to call. CDR1 MNHEY and CDR2 SMNVEV come from the germline V gene (reference sequence). The CDR3 has 14 amino acids. Trimming took off 0 bases at V and 4 bases at J, with 9 bases between the two ends. The CDR3 DNA reads TGTGCCAGCAGTTTATCCGGGGTCCCCACTGAAGCTTTCTTT. Amino acid sequence: CASSLSGVPTEAFF.

This clone occurred a few times. The chain couples TRBV6-1 to TRBJ1-1; the match to TRBD1 covers 11 bases. Trimming cost V 3 bases and J 0 bases; bases outside gene matches: 6. The CDR3 is 17 residues long. Germline V CDR1 and CDR2: MNHNS, SASEGT. The CDR3 protein is CASSDPGQGVMNTEAFF. CDR3 in DNA: TGTGCCAGCAGTGACCCGGGACAGGGGGTTATGAACACTGAAGCTTTCTTT.